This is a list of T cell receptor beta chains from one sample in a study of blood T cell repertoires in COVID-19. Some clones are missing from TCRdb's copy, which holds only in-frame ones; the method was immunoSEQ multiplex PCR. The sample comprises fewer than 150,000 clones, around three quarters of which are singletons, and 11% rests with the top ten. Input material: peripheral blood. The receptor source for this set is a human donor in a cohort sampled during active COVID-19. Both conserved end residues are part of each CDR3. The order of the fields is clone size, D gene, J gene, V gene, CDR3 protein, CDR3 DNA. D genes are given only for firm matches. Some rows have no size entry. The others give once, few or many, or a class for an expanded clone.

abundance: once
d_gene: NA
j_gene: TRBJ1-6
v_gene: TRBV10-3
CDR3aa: CAISESSRRALHF
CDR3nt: TGTGCCATCAGTGAGTCTAGCCGCCGGGCCCTCCACTTT

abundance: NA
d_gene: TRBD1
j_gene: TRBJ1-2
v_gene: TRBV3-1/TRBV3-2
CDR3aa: CASSFGTGSYGYTF
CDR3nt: TGTGCCAGCAGCTTCGGGACAGGGAGCTATGGCTACACCTTC

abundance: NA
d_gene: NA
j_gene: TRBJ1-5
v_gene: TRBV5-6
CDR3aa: CASSLQPRGPQHF
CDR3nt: TGTGCCAGCAGCTTACAGCCCCGGGGGCCCCAGCATTTT

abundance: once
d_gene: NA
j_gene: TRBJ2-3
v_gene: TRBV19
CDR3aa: CASRTTPATDTQYF
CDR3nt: TGTGCCAGTAGGACAACCCCGGCCACAGATACGCAGTATTTT

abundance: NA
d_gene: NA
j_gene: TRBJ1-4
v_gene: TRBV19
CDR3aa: CASSNYRVSGEKLFF
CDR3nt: TGTGCCAGTAGTAACTACAGGGTTTCCGGCGAAAAACTGTTTTTT

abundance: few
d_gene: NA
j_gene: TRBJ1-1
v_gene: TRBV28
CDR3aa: CASLIGRAGDHEAFF
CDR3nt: TGTGCCAGCCTAATCGGGAGGGCGGGGGATCATGAAGCTTTCTTT

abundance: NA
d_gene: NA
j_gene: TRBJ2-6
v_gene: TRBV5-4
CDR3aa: CASSLSVSGANVLTF
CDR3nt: TGTGCCAGCAGCTTGTCGGTCTCTGGGGCCAACGTCCTGACTTTC

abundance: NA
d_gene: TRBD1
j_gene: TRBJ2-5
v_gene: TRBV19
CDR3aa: CASSMDRDQETQYF
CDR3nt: TGTGCCAGTAGTATGGACAGGGACCAAGAGACCCAGTACTTC

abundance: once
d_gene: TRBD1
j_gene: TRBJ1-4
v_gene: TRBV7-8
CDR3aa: CASSPGTGLRKNEKLFF
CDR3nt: TGTGCCAGCAGCCCCGGGACAGGGCTGAGAAAGAATGAAAAACTGTTTTTT

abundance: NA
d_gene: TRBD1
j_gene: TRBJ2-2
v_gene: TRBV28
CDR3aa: CASSDSGTGNTGELFF
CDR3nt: TGTGCCAGCAGCGACTCCGGGACAGGGAACACCGGGGAGCTGTTTTTT

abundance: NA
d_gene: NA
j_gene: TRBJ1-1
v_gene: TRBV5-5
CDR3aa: CASSFPPRDTEAFF
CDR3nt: TGTGCCAGCAGCTTCCCACCTCGAGACACTGAAGCTTTCTTT

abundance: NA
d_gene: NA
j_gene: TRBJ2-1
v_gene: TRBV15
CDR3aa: CATSPGAHGAEQFF
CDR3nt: TGTGCCACGTCACCTGGGGCCCACGGAGCTGAGCAGTTCTTC